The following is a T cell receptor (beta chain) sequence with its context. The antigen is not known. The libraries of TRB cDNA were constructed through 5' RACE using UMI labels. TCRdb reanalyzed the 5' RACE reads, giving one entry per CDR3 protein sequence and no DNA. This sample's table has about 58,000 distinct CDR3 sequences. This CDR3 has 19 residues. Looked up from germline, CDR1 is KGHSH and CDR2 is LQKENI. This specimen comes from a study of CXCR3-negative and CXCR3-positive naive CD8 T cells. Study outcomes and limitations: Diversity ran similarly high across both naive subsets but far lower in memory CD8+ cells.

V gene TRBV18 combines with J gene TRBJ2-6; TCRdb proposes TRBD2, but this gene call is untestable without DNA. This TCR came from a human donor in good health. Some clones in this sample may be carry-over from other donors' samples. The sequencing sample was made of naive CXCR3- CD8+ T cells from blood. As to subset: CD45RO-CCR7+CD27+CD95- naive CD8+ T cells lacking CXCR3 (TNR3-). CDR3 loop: CASSTTSSGGASGANVLTF. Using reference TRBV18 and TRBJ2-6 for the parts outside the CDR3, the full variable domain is NAGVMQNPRHLVRRRGQEARLRCSPMKGHSHVYWYRQLPEEGLKFMVYLQKENIIDESGMPKERFSAEFPKEGPSILRIQQVVRGDSAAYFCASSTTSSGGASGANVLTFGAGSRLTVL.